Presented here are 18 T cell receptor beta chains from one specimen sequenced in a study of lymphopenia after photon versus proton radiotherapy. Sequencing was performed with immunoSEQ multiplex PCR; in TCRdb, only in-frame clones are kept and a portion is missing. This table has under 20,000 clones, more than 85% appearing once. Sequenced material: peripheral blood, taken from a patient treated with photon-based radiotherapy. The receptors were gathered from a woman between 35 and 50 years old with cholangiocarcinoma.

The chain has TRBV7-2 and TRBJ2-7, with 12 positions matching TRBD2. After removal of 3 bases from V and 12 bases from J, the junction contained 9 bases not matched to a gene. The CDR3 contains 14 residues. CDR1 is SGHTA, CDR2 FQGNSA, per germline. CDR3 in DNA: TGTGCCAGCAGCTTTTGGACTAGCGGGGCCCCAGGGTACTTC. Translation: CASSFWTSGAPGYF.

This chain uses TRBV9 with TRBJ1-1, with D unclear. CDR1 is SGDLS and CDR2 is YYNGEE in the germline V gene. V lost 0 bases and J 3 bases, leaving 6 bases between the germline ends. The length of the CDR3 is 13 residues. The CDR3 coding sequence is TGTGCCAGCAGCGTAGGCGGTTACACTGAAGCTTTCTTT. Translating gives CASSVGGYTEAFF.

The V call is TRBV19, the J call TRBJ2-5; TRBD2 matches 12 bases. V lost 5 bases, J lost 6 bases, and 10 bases stayed unmatched. Germline V gene lookup returns CDR1 LNHDA and CDR2 SQIVND (reference sequence). This CDR3 contains 16 residues. The DNA of the CDR3 is TGTGCCAGTAGTTTGATGTCTAGCGGGAGGGTGAAGACCCAGTACTTC. This codes for CASSLMSSGRVKTQYF.

This chain joins TRBV4-2 and TRBJ2-1, with D perhaps matching TRBD1 (5 bases). Trimming removed 6 bases at V and 6 bases at J, with 24 bases between. The CDR3 totals 17 residues. Germline CDR1 is LGHNA and CDR2 is YNFKEQ. CDR3 amino acids: CASSKPLLGALGNEQFF. The CDR3 nucleotides are TGTGCCAGCAGTAAACCTCTGTTAGGGGCTTTGGGCAATGAGCAGTTCTTC.

V usage is TRBV6-1 and J usage is TRBJ1-2; D is ambiguous. The CDR3 length is 13 residues. Trimming cost V 5 bases and J 2 bases, with 9 bases left between them. The V gene's germline CDR1 is MNHNS and CDR2 SASEGT. Here the CDR3 reads CASSIQRNYGYTF. The CDR3 region has the DNA TGTGCCAGCAGTATACAAAGAAACTATGGCTACACCTTC.

The rearrangement uses TRBV7-3 and TRBJ1-1, with D unclear. The CDR3 spans 13 residues. Germline V gives CDR1 SGHTA, CDR2 FQGTGA. V shed 4 bases and J shed 0 bases, with 6 bases lying between them. CDR3 DNA sequence: TGTGCCAGCAGCTCCGCAGTGAACACTGAAGCTTTCTTT. Its translation is CASSSAVNTEAFF.

The chain combines TRBV19 with TRBJ1-2; perhaps TRBD1 as D (6 bases). Germline lookup yields CDR1 LNHDA and CDR2 SQIVND (reference sequence). V lost 0 bases and J lost 3, with 14 bases in between. CDR3 length: 16 residues. The CDR3 coding sequence is TGTGCCAGTAGTATAGAGGCGGGGGCCGAGGACTATGGCTACACCTTC. This translates into CASSIEAGAEDYGYTF.

The chain couples TRBV6-5 to TRBJ1-5; D perhaps matches TRBD1 (6 bases). The CDR3 extends over 14 amino acids. CDR1 is MNHEY and CDR2 is SVGAGI in the germline V gene. The ends were cut back, 6 bases at V and 8 bases at J, with 17 bases in the middle. CDR3 in DNA: TGTGCCAGCAGCCGAGACAGGTACGGAAAGCCCCAGCATTTT. Protein sequence: CASSRDRYGKPQHF.

The rearrangement uses TRBV11-3 and TRBJ2-5; D call uncertain. The CDR3 runs 13 residues. Looked up from germline, CDR1 is SGHNT and CDR2 is YENEEA. The ends were cut back, 2 bases at V and 5 bases at J, with 9 bases in the middle. The CDR3 bases are TGTGCCAGCAGCTTATCGAGTTCGGAGACCCAGTACTTC. Translating gives CASSLSSSETQYF.

The genes are TRBV6-6 and TRBJ1-5; 8 positions agree with TRBD1. The CDR3 has 16 amino acids. Germline loops: CDR1 MNHNY, CDR2 SVGAGI (reference sequence). The junction had 4 bases not matched to a gene; V was cut back by 2 bases and J by 1 base. In nucleotides, the CDR3 is TGTGCCAGCAGTTACCCGGACAGGGTAAGCAATCAGCCCCAGCATTTT. Translating gives CASSYPDRVSNQPQHF.

This chain joins TRBV28 and TRBJ1-6, with no clear D. The V end was cut by 8 bases, the J end by 7 bases, with 18 bases between. Germline-derived CDR1 and CDR2 are MDHEN and SYDVKM. The CDR3 spans 15 residues. The CDR3 DNA is TGTGCCAGCCATACCAGTGAGGGCTACAATTCACCCCTCCACTTT. Protein product: CASHTSEGYNSPLHF.

CDR3 bases: TGTGCCAGCTCACCCCTCTCATCCGGTATGAACACTGAAGCTTTCTTT. Translation gives CASSPLSSGMNTEAFF. The chain combines TRBV18 with TRBJ1-1; D is unresolved. Trimming cost V 3 bases and J 0 bases, with 14 bases left between them. Germline assignment: CDR1 KGHSH and CDR2 LQKENI. The CDR3 loop spans 16 amino acids.

The rearrangement uses TRBV6-5 and TRBJ1-2; the D gene is possibly TRBD1 (6 bases). CDR1 and CDR2 from the germline V gene are MNHEY and SVGAGI. The CDR3 is made up of 14 amino acids. The V end was cut by 6 bases, the J end by 3 bases, with 14 bases between. In DNA, the CDR3 is TGTGCCAGCAGCCCCGGGACATCGGACTATGGCTACACCTTC. This gives the protein CASSPGTSDYGYTF.

V and J are TRBV28 and TRBJ1-2, with D hard to call. The V end was cut by 9 bases, the J end by 8 bases, with 25 bases between. The CDR3 covers 15 residues. From germline, CDR1 is MDHEN and CDR2 SYDVKM. In DNA, the CDR3 is TGTGCCAGTTCCGAGGCTCCGGCCCGAGAGGGAGGCTACACCTTC. Protein product: CASSEAPAREGGYTF.

This chain uses TRBV7-3 with TRBJ2-1, with D perhaps matching TRBD1 (6 bases). The CDR3 length is 14 residues. Germline V CDR1 and CDR2: SGHTA, FQGTGA. V lost 6 bases to trimming and J lost 9 bases, with 18 bases between them. CDR3 protein: CASRQNAGVGEQFF. DNA for the CDR3: TGTGCCAGCAGACAAAACGCAGGGGTGGGTGAGCAGTTCTTC.

This rearrangement joins TRBV6-1 to TRBJ2-1; TRBD2 matches at 11 bases. V shed 2 bases, J shed 5 bases, and the junction held 5 bases outside the gene matches. Germline loops: CDR1 MNHNS, CDR2 SASEGT. CDR3 length equals 16 residues. The CDR3 loop is CASSEPGLAGNNEQFF. As DNA, the CDR3 is TGTGCCAGCAGTGAACCCGGACTAGCGGGTAACAATGAGCAGTTCTTC.

The chain's CDR3 is CASSIRDRGFSDTQYF. The CDR3 nucleotides read TGTGCCAGTAGTATCCGGGACAGGGGGTTCTCAGATACGCAGTATTTT. The chain couples TRBV19 to TRBJ2-3, with 11 bases fitting TRBD1. V trimming: 3 bases; J trimming: 4 bases; junction bases outside the gene matches: 6. Germline CDR1 LNHDA, CDR2 SQIVND (reference sequence). The CDR3 length is 16 residues. The full variable domain, completed using reference TRBV19 and TRBJ2-3, is DGGITQSPKYLFRKEGQNVTLSCEQNLNHDAMYWYRQDPGQGLRLIYYSQIVNDFQKGDIAEGYSVSREKKESFPLTVTSAQKNPTAFYLCASSIRDRGFSDTQYFGPGTRLTVL.

The rearrangement joins TRBV10-3 to TRBJ2-2; TRBD1 is a possible D gene (6 bases). V lost 6 bases, J lost 3 bases, and 14 bases lay in between. The germline CDR1 and CDR2 sequences are ENHRY and SYGVKD. This CDR3 comprises 15 residues. The CDR3 loop reads CAIRASTGYTGELFF. For the CDR3, the DNA is TGTGCCATCAGGGCCTCGACAGGCTACACCGGGGAGCTGTTTTTT.